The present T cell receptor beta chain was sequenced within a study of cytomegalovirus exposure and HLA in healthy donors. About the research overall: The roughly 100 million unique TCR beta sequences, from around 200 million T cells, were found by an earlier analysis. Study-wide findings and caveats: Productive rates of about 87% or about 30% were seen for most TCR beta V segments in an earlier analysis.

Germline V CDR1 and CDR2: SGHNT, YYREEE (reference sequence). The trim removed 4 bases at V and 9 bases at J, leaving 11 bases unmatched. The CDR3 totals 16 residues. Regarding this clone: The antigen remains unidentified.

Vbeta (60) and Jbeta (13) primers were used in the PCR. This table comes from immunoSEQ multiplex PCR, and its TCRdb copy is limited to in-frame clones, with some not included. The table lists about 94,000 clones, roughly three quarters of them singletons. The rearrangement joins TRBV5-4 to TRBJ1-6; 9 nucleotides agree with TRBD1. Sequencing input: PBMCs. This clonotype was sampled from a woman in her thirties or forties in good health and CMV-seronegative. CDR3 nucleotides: TGTGCCAGCAGCCCAGGGACAGGGAGGGATACTTCACCCCTCCACTTT. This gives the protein CASSPGTGRDTSPLHF.